The 4 T cell receptor beta chains below were found in one sample sequenced in a study of monozygotic twins with inflammatory bowel disease. TCRdb reprocessed the 5' RACE reads and keeps a single row for each CDR3 protein, giving no DNA. The sample totals fewer than 200,000 distinct CDR3 sequences; its top ten clones hold approximately 2.4%. Sequenced input: blood. The receptors originated from a human donor with ulcerative colitis or Crohn's disease, or a healthy co-twin of an affected twin (not recorded which).

The V and J genes are TRBV19 and TRBJ2-3; the D call from TCRdb, TRBD2, cannot be confirmed without DNA. CDR3 size: 14 residues. The germline V gene encodes CDR1 LNHDA and CDR2 SQIVND (reference sequence). This CDR3 reads CASSITRAEDTQYF.

The chain links TRBV15 to TRBJ1-1; TCRdb names TRBD1, which stays unverified in the absence of DNA. The CDR3 is 15 amino acids. In germline, CDR1 is LNHNV, CDR2 YYDKDF (reference sequence). The CDR3 reads CATSRDVTPGTEAFF.

The V call is TRBV20-1, the J call TRBJ2-5; TCRdb proposes TRBD1, but this gene call is untestable without DNA. There are 17 residues in the CDR3. Germline V gives CDR1 DFQATT, CDR2 SNEGSKA (reference sequence). The CDR3 reads CSARDRRMGGTQETQYF.

The V and J genes are TRBV11-2 and TRBJ1-6; without DNA, the TCRdb call of TRBD1 cannot be checked. CDR1 is SGHAT and CDR2 is FQNNGV in the germline V gene. The CDR3 is 16 amino acids. CDR3 loop: CASSFLRDGRNSPLHF.